A single sample gave rise to the 24 T cell receptor beta chains below, sequenced in a study of technical replicates of blood from a handful of donors. TCRdb keeps only in-frame clones here, not all; method: immunoSEQ multiplex PCR. The sample consists of roughly 79,000 clones, about 81% of them appearing once. Sequenced input: PBMCs. The receptors were sampled from a human donor in good health. Some clones in this sample may be carry-over from other donors' samples.

The CDR3 nucleotides read TGCAGCGTGGCCTTCGGGTCCGACCAGCATTTT. The encoded protein is CSVAFGSDQHF. The gene calls are TRBV29-1 and TRBJ1-5; D gene unclear. The CDR3 runs to 11 residues. CDR1 is SQVTM, CDR2 ANQGSEA, per germline. Trimming removed 6 bases from V and 12 bases from J, with 15 bases in between.

Only one count was recorded for this clone. The chain recombines TRBV18 with TRBJ1-5; weak D call: TRBD1 (6 bases). The CDR3 runs 14 residues. Trimming removed 2 bases at V and 7 bases at J, with 12 bases between. The germline gives CDR1 KGHSH, CDR2 LQKENI. CDR3 loop: CASSPTTGDQPQHF. In DNA form, the CDR3 reads TGTGCCAGCTCACCAACGACAGGAGACCAGCCCCAGCATTTT.

The rearrangement links TRBV27 to TRBJ2-3; D is perhaps TRBD2 (6 bases). V lost 8 bases and J lost 4, with 13 bases in between. This CDR3 region has 13 residues. Germline V lookup: CDR1 MNHEY, CDR2 SMNVEV (reference sequence). CDR3 residues: CASRRRDPDTQYF. In nucleotides, the CDR3 is TGTGCCAGCCGGAGGAGGGATCCAGATACGCAGTATTTT.

This clone was picked up a small number of times. No DNA is shown, since the ends of the CDR3 on it are uncertain; the CDR3 is the one TCRdb lists. The rearrangement uses TRBV21-1 and TRBJ1-1; the DNA was not used to check the table's D call, TRBD1. TRBV21-1 is listed as a pseudogene. The CDR3 sequence runs 17 residues, both termini included. CDR3 residues: CASSTWGQGARWTEAFF.

The genes are TRBV13 and TRBJ2-3, with 7 bases fitting TRBD2. From germline, CDR1 is PRHDT and CDR2 FYEKMQ (reference sequence). J lost 4 bases, V lost 0 bases, and 10 bases had no gene match. This CDR3 has 17 amino acids. The CDR3, as DNA: TGTGCCAGCAGCTTAGGCCCCCCCAGGCTAGCGGCAGATACGCAGTATTTT. Protein: CASSLGPPRLAADTQYF.

This rearrangement joins TRBV5-1 to TRBJ2-7; TRBD1 matches at 8 bases. The CDR3 has 15 amino acids. The V gene end was trimmed by 4 bases and the J gene end by 6 bases; junction bases not matched to a gene: 12. Germline lookup yields CDR1 SGHRS and CDR2 YFSETQ. The CDR3 DNA is TGCGCCAGCAGCAGTTCGACAGGGGCATACGCCGAGCAGTACTTC. Residues: CASSSSTGAYAEQYF.

The chain recombines TRBV30 with TRBJ1-2, with D perhaps matching TRBD1 (6 bases). The V gene lost 8 bases and the J gene lost 6 bases, with 22 bases spanning the gap. Germline loops: CDR1 GTSNPN, CDR2 SVGIG (reference sequence). The CDR3 extends over 14 amino acids. The DNA for the CDR3 is TGTGCCGGGACAAAACGAGGGGGAAGGGATGGCTACACCTTC. Translating gives CAGTKRGGRDGYTF.

The gene calls are TRBV30 and TRBJ2-3, with 8 bases identical to TRBD2. Trimming cost V 0 bases and J 2 bases; bases outside gene matches: 4. Germline V gene lookup returns CDR1 GTSNPN and CDR2 SVGIG (reference sequence). This CDR3 is 15 amino acids long. This CDR3 reads CAWSVVSGTTDTQYF. CDR3 nucleotide sequence: TGTGCCTGGAGTGTAGTTAGCGGGACCACAGATACGCAGTATTTT.

The chain employs TRBV5-6 and TRBJ1-2; D may be TRBD1 (5 bases). The CDR3 sequence is 14 residues long. CDR1 is SGHDT, CDR2 YYEEEE, per germline. V was clipped by 2 bases and J by 7 bases, with 15 bases between them. The chain's CDR3 is CASSFLSGDGGYTF. CDR3 DNA: TGTGCCAGCAGCTTTCTGTCGGGGGATGGTGGCTACACCTTC.

The genes are TRBV18 and TRBJ1-3; D perhaps matches TRBD1 (6 bases). Germline V CDR1 and CDR2: KGHSH, LQKENI. This CDR3 is 14 amino acids long. V was cut by 7 bases and J by 0 bases, with 10 bases left in between. The CDR3 bases are TGTGCCAGCTTAGGACAGCGCTCTGGAAACACCATATATTTT. Translated, it gives CASLGQRSGNTIYF.

The chain couples TRBV7-2 to TRBJ2-1; 11 positions agree with TRBD2. CDR1 and CDR2 from the germline V gene are SGHTA and FQGNSA. This CDR3 contains 19 residues. The V gene end was trimmed by 6 bases and the J gene end by 1 base; junction bases not matched to a gene: 14. The DNA for the CDR3 is TGTGCCAGCAGTCGAGGGGGGGGTAGCGGGAGGGGTTCCTACAATGAGCAGTTCTTC. It encodes CASSRGGGSGRGSYNEQFF.

CDR3 sequence reads: CASSYSRGNQPQHF. The DNA for the CDR3 is TGTGCCAGCAGTTACTCGAGAGGCAATCAGCCCCAGCATTTT. The chain is built from TRBV6-5 and TRBJ1-5; D unresolved. This CDR3 contains 14 residues. CDR1 and CDR2 from the germline V gene are MNHEY and SVGAGI. V shed 0 bases and J shed 2 bases, with 5 bases lying between them.

The chain links TRBV15 to TRBJ1-1, with D perhaps matching TRBD1 (6 bases). Germline loops: CDR1 LNHNV, CDR2 YYDKDF (reference sequence). The CDR3 sequence is 16 residues long. The V gene lost 5 bases and the J gene lost 1 base, with 17 bases spanning the gap. This CDR3 reads CATSFSNRVGNTEAFF. CDR3 nucleotides: TGTGCCACCAGCTTTTCGAACAGGGTTGGGAACACTGAAGCTTTCTTT.

J is TRBJ1-6 and V is TRBV7-9; D gene uncertain. Trimming removed 3 bases from V and 0 bases from J, with 6 bases in between. The CDR3 length is 15 residues. The germline CDR1 and CDR2 sequences are SEHNR and FQNEAQ (reference sequence). CDR3 DNA sequence: TGTGCCAGCAGCTTCGACAACTCCTATAATTCACCCCTCCACTTT. This sequence encodes CASSFDNSYNSPLHF.

The V and J genes are TRBV7-9 and TRBJ1-4, with D hard to call. The ends were cut back, 2 bases at V and 7 bases at J, with 11 bases in the middle. The germline gives CDR1 SEHNR, CDR2 FQNEAQ (reference sequence). CDR3 length: 14 residues. The CDR3 reads CASSLIGIGEKLFF. In nucleotides, the CDR3 is TGTGCCAGCAGCTTAATCGGGATTGGTGAAAAACTGTTTTTT. Using reference TRBV7-9 and TRBJ1-4 for the parts outside the CDR3, the full variable domain is DTGVSQNPRHKITKRGQNVTFRCDPISEHNRLYWYRQTLGQGPEFLTYFQNEAQLEKSRLLSDRFSAERPKGSFSTLEIQRTEQGDSAMYLCASSLIGIGEKLFFGSGTQLSVL.

The sample holds a few counts of this clone. The chain joins TRBV5-6 to TRBJ2-1; 10 bases line up with TRBD1. Losses at the gene ends were 0 bases for V and 4 bases for J; bases not matched to a gene: 1. The CDR3 has 15 amino acids. CDR1 and CDR2 (germline): SGHDT, YYEEEE. The CDR3 DNA reads as TGTGCCAGCAGCTTGGGGGACAGGGGATACAATGAGCAGTTCTTC. It codes for CASSLGDRGYNEQFF.

The chain carries TRBV2 and TRBJ2-1; D possibly corresponds to TRBD2 (6 bases). This CDR3 has 15 amino acids. The germline gives CDR1 SNHLY, CDR2 FYNNEI. Trimming took off 8 bases at V and 9 bases at J, with 23 bases between the two ends. Written as DNA, the CDR3 is TGTGCCAGCGCGCCCCAAAGCACTAGCAGCGGTGAGCAGTTCTTC. Its translation: CASAPQSTSSGEQFF.

Notes on this clone: A junction boundary mismatches the germline segment, possibly from a read error. The chain joins TRBV13 to TRBJ2-7, with 10 bases aligning to TRBD2. Germline V CDR1 and CDR2: PRHDT, FYEKMQ (reference sequence). The CDR3 has 16 residues. This CDR3 is CASSLSGRAFSNEQYF. In nucleotides, the CDR3 is TGTGCCAGCAGCTTAAGCGGGAGGGCCTTCTCCAACGAGCAGTACTTC. The complete variable domain, with remaining parts taken from reference TRBV13 and TRBJ2-7, reads AAGVIQSPRHLIKEKRETATLKCYPIPRHDTVYWYQQGPGQDPQFLISFYEKMQSDKGSIPDRFSAQQFSDYHSELNMSSLELGDSALYFCASSLSGRAFSNEQYFGPGTRLTVT.

The chain links TRBV4-1 to TRBJ2-1; weak D call: TRBD2 (6 bases). This CDR3 has 19 residues. Trimming took 0 bases from V and 1 from J, leaving 19 bases between them. Germline CDR1 and CDR2: MGHRA and YSYEKL. The CDR3 is CASSQEGLRREPSYNEQFF. In DNA, the CDR3 is TGCGCCAGCAGCCAAGAAGGGTTGCGACGGGAGCCATCCTACAATGAGCAGTTCTTC.

The chain recombines TRBV7-8 with TRBJ1-2; 7 nucleotides line up with TRBD1. The V segment lost 1 base and the J segment 1 base; nucleotides outside the gene matches: 6. The germline gives CDR1 SGHVS, CDR2 FQNEAQ. CDR3 length equals 16 residues. The CDR3 coding sequence is TGTGCCAGCAGCTTAGGGGGACAGTCTCTTAACTATGGCTACACCTTC. Translated, it gives CASSLGGQSLNYGYTF.

The chain carries TRBV28 and TRBJ2-6; 7 bases are shared with TRBD1. Trimming cost V 2 bases and J 2 bases; bases outside gene matches: 0. CDR1 and CDR2 from the germline V gene are MDHEN and SYDVKM. The CDR3 is 15 amino acids. This chain's CDR3 is CASSLDRAGANVLTF. CDR3 DNA: TGTGCCAGCAGTTTAGACAGGGCTGGGGCCAACGTCCTGACTTTC. Complete variable domain (other parts from reference TRBV28 and TRBJ2-6): DVKVTQSSRYLVKRTGEKVFLECVQDMDHENMFWYRQDPGLGLRLIYFSYDVKMKEKGDIPEGYSVSREKKERFSLILESASTNQTSMYLCASSLDRAGANVLTFGAGSRLTVL.

The chain couples TRBV30 to TRBJ1-6; 9 bases are shared with TRBD1. The CDR3 is made up of 13 amino acids. Trimming cost V 5 bases and J 8 bases; bases outside gene matches: 4. Germline V gene lookup returns CDR1 GTSNPN and CDR2 SVGIG (reference sequence). For the CDR3, the DNA is TGTGCCTGGGGACAGGGGAAAGATTCACCCCTCCACTTT. It yields the protein CAWGQGKDSPLHF.

Written as DNA, the CDR3 is TGTGCCAGCACCCGGTATTACGAGCAGTACTTC. The encoded protein is CASTRYYEQYF. The chain employs TRBV25-1 and TRBJ2-7; D gene uncertain. Germline V gene sequence: CDR1 MGHDK, CDR2 SYGVNS. Trimming stripped 7 bases from V and 4 bases from J, with 8 bases between. The CDR3 is made up of 11 amino acids.

The rearrangement joins TRBV12-5 to TRBJ1-2; D gene unclear. CDR3 length: 15 residues. CDR1 and CDR2 (germline): LGHNT, FRNRAP. The V gene lost 0 bases and the J gene lost 4 bases, with 12 bases spanning the gap. CDR3 sequence: CASGLVRQASYGYTF. The DNA of the CDR3 is TGTGCTAGTGGTTTGGTAAGGCAGGCGTCCTATGGCTACACCTTC.